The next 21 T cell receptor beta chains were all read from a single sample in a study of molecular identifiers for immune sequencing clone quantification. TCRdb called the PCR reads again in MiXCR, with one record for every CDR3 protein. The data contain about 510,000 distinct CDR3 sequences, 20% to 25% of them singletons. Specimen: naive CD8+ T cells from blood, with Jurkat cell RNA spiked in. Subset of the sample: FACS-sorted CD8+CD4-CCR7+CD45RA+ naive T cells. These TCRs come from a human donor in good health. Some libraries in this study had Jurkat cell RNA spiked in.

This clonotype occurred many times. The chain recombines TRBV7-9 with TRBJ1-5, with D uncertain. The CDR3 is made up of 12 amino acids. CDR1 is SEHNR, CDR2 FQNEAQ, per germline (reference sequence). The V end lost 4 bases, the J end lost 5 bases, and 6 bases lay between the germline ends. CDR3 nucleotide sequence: TGTGCCAGCAGCTCGGCAGATCAGCCCCAGCATTTT. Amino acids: CASSSADQPQHF.

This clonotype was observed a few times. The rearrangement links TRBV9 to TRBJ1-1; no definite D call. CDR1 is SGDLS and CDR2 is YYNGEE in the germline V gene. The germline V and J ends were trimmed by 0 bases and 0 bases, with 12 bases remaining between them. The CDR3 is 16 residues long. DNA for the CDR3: TGTGCCAGCAGCGTAGTTGATGACCAAATGAACACTGAAGCTTTCTTT. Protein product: CASSVVDDQMNTEAFF.

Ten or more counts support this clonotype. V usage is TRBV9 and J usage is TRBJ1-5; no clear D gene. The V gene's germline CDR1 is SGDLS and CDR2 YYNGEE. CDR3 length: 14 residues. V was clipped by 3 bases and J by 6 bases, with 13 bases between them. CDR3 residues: CASSDRPGPQPQHF. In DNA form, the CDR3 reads TGTGCCAGCAGCGACCGACCTGGCCCTCAGCCCCAGCATTTT.

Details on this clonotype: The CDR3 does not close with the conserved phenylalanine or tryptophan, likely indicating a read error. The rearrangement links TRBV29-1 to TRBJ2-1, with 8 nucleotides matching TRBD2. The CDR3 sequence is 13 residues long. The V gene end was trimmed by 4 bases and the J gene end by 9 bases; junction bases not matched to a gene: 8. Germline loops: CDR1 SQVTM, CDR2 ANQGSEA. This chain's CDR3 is CSVVGETSVEQFS. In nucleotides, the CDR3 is TGCAGCGTTGTCGGAGAGACTAGCGTTGAGCAGTTCTCC.

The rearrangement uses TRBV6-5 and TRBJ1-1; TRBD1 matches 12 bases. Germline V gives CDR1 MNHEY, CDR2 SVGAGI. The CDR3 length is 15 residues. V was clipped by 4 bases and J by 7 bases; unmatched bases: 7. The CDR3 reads CASSLGQGAMDEAFF. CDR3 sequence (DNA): TGTGCCAGCAGTTTGGGACAGGGGGCTATGGATGAAGCTTTCTTT.

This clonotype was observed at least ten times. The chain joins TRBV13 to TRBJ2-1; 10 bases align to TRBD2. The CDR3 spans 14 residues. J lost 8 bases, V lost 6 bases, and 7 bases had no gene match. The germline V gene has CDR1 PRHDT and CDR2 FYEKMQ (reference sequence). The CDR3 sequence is CASSSGLAIDEQFF. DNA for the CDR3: TGTGCCAGCAGTTCGGGACTAGCGATCGATGAGCAGTTCTTC. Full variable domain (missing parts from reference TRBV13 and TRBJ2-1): AAGVIQSPRHLIKEKRETATLKCYPIPRHDTVYWYQQGPGQDPQFLISFYEKMQSDKGSIPDRFSAQQFSDYHSELNMSSLELGDSALYFCASSSGLAIDEQFFGPGTRLTVL.

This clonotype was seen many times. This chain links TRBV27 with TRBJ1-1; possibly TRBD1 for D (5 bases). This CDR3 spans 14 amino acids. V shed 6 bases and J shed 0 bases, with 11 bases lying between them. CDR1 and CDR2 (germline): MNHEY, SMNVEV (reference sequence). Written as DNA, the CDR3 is TGTGCCAGCAGACCGGCAGGGCTGAACACTGAAGCTTTCTTT. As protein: CASRPAGLNTEAFF.

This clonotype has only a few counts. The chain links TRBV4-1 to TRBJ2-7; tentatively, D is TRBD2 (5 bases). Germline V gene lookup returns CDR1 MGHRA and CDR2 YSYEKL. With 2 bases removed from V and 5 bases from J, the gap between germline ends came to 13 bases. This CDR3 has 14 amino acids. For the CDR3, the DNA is TGCGCCAGCAGCCAAAGAGCGGCCCGCAACGAGCAGTACTTC. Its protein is CASSQRAARNEQYF.

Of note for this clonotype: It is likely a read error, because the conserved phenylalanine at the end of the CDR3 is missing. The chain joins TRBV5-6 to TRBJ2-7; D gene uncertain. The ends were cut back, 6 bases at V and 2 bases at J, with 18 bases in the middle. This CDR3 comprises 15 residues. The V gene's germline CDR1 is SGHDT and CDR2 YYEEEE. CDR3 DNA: TGTGCCAGCACGTCCATCCGGCTATTCACCTACGAGCAGTACCTC. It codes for CASTSIRLFTYEQYL.

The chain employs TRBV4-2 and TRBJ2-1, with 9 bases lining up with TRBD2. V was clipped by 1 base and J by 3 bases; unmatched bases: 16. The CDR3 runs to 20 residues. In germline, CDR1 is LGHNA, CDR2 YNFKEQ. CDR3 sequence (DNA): TGTGCCAGCAGCCAAGCCATCGGTGTGGCTAGCGGGATGCTCTACAATGAGCAGTTCTTC. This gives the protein CASSQAIGVASGMLYNEQFF.

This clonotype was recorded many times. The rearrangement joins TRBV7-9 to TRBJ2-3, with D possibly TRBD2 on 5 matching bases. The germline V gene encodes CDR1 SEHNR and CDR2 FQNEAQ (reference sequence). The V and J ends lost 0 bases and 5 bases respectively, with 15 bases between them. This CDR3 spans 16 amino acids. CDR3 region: CASSLADQSGVDTQYF. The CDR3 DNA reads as TGTGCCAGCAGCTTAGCGGACCAATCCGGGGTAGATACGCAGTATTTT.

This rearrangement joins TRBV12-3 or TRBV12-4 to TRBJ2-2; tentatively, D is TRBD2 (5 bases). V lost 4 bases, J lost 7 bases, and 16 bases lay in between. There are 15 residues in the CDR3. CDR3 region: CASSSTLTTDGELFF. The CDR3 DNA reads TGTGCCAGCAGTTCCACTTTGACTACTGACGGGGAGCTGTTTTTT.

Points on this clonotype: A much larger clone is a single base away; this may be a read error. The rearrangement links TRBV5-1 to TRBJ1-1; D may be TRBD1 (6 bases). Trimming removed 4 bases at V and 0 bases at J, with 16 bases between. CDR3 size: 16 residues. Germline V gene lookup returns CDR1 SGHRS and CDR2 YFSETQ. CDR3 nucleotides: TGCGCCAGCAGCACCGGACAGAGCCCAATGAACACTGAAGCTTTCTTT. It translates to CASSTGQSPMNTEAFF.

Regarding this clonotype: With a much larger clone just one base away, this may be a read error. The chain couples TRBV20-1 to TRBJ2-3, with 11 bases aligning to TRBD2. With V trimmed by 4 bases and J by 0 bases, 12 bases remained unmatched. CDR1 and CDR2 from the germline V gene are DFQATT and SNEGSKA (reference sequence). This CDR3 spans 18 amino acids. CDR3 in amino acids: CSAMGLAVGSTSTDTQYF. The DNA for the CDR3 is TGCAGTGCTATGGGACTAGCGGTAGGCTCGACTAGCACAGATACGCAGTATTTT.

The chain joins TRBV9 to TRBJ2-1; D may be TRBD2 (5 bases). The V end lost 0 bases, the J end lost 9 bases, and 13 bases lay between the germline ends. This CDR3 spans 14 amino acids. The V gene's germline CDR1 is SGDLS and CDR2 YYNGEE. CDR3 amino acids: CASSVEGRRGEQFF. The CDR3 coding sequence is TGTGCCAGCAGCGTAGAGGGTCGTCGGGGTGAGCAGTTCTTC.

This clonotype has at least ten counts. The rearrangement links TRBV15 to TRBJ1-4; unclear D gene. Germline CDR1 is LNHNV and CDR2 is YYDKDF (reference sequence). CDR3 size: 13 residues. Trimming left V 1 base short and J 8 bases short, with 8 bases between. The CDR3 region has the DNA TGTGCCACCAGCAGAGTCGGTCGGGAAAAACTGTTTTTT. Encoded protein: CATSRVGREKLFF.

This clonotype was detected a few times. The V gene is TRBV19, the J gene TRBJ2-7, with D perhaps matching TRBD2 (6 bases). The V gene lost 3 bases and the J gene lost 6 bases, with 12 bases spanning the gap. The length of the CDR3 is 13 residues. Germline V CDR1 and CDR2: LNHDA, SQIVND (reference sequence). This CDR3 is CASSMVAGSEQYF. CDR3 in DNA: TGTGCCAGTAGTATGGTGGCGGGATCCGAGCAGTACTTC.

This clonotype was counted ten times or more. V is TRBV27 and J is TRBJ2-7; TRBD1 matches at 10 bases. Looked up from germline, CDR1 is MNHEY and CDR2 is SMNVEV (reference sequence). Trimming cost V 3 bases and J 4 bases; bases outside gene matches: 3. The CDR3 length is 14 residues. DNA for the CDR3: TGTGCCAGCAGTTTCGACAGGGGGCATTACGAGCAGTACTTC. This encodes CASSFDRGHYEQYF.

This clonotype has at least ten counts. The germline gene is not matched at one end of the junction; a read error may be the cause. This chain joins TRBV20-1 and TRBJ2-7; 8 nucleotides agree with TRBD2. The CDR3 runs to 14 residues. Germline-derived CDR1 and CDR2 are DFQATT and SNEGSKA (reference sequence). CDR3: CSARAETSAYEQYF. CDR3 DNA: TGCAGTGCGAGAGCAGAGACTAGCGCCTACGAGCAGTACTTC.

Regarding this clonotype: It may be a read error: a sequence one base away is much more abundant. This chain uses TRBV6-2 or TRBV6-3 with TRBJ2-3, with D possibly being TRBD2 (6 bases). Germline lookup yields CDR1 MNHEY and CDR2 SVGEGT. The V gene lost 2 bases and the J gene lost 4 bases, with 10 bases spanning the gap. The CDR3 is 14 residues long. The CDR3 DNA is TGTGCCAGCAGTTACGGCGGGGAGGCAGATACGCAGTATTTT. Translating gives CASSYGGEADTQYF.

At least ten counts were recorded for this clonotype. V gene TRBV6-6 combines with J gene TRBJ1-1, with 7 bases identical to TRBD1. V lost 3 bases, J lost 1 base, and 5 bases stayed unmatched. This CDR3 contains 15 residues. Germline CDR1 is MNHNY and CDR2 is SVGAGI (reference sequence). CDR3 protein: CASSYADRPNTEAFF. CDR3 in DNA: TGTGCCAGCAGTTATGCGGACAGGCCGAACACTGAAGCTTTCTTT.